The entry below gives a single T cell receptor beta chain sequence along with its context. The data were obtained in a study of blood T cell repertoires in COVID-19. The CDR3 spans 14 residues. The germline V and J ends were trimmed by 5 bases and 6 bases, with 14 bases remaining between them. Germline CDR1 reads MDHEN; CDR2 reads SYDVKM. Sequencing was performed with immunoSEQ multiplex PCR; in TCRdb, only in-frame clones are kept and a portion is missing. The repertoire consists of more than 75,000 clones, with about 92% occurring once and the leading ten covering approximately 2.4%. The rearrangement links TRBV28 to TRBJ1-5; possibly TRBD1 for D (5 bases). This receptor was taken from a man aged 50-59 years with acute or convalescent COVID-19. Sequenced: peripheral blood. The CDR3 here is CASSGGTVGQPQHF. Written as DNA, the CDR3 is TGTGCCAGCAGTGGGGGGACGGTGGGTCAGCCCCAGCATTTT.